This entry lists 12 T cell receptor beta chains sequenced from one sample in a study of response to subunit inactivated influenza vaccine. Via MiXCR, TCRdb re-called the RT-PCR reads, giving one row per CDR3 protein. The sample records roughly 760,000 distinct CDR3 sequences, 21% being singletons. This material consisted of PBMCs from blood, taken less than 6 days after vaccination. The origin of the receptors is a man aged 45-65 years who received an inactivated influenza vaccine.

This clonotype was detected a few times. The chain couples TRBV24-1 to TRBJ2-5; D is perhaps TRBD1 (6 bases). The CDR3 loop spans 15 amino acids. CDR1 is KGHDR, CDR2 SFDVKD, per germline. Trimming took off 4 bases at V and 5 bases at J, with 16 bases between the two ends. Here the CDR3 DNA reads TGTGCCACCAGTGAGGGACACCCGGTACGGGAGACCCAGTACTTC. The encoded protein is CATSEGHPVRETQYF.

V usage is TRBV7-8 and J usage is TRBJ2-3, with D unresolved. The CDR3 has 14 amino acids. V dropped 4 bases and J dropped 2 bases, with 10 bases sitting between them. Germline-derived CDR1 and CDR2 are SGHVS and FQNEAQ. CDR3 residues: CASSYYLPTDTQYF. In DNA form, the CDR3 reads TGTGCCAGCAGCTACTACTTGCCCACAGATACGCAGTATTTT.

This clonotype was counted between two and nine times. The CDR3 DNA reads as TGTGCCACCAGCAGAGATCATGGTCAGGGGGGCTACGAGCAGTACTTC. Translated, it gives CATSRDHGQGGYEQYF. The rearrangement uses TRBV15 and TRBJ2-7, with D tentatively TRBD1 (7 bases). The CDR3 is 16 residues long. Germline assignment: CDR1 LNHNV and CDR2 YYDKDF (reference sequence). V lost 0 bases, J lost 3 bases, and 15 bases lay in between.

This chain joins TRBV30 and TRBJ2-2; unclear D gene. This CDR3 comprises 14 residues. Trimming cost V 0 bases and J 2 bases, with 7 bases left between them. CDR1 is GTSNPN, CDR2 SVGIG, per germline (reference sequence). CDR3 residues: CAWSVRFNTGELFF. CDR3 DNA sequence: TGTGCCTGGAGTGTTCGATTTAACACCGGGGAGCTGTTTTTT.

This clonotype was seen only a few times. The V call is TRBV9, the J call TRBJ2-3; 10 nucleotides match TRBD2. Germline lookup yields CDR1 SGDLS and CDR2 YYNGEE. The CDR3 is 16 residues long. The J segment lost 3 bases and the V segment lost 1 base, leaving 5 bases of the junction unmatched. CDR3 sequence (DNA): TGTGCCAGCAGCGTAAGCCTAGCGGGAGTAACAGATACGCAGTATTTT. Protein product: CASSVSLAGVTDTQYF.

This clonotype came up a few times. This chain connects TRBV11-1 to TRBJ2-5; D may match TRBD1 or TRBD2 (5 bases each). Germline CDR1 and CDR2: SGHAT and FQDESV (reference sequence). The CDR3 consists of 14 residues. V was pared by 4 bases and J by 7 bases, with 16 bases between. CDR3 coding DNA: TGTGCCAGCAGCTCACCGGGACGAGCCGCGACCCAGTACTTC. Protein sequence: CASSSPGRAATQYF.

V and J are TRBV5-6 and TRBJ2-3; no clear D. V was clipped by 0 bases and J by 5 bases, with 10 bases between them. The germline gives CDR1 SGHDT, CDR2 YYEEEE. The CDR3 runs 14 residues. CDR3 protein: CASSLGGRKDTQYF. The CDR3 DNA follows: TGTGCCAGCAGCTTGGGAGGTAGGAAAGATACGCAGTATTTT.

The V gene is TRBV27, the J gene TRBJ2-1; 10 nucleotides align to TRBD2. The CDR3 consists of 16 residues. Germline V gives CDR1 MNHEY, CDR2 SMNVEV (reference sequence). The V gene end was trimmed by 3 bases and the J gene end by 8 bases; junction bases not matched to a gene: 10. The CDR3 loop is CASSFIGSSGSDEQFF. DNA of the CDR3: TGTGCCAGCAGTTTTATTGGCTCTAGCGGGAGTGATGAGCAGTTCTTC.

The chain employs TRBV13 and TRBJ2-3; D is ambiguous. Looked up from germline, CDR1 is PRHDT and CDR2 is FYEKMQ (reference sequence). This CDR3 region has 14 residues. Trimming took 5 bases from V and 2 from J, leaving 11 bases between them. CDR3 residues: CASSRGAVTDTQYF. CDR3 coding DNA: TGTGCCAGCAGCCGAGGCGCAGTCACAGATACGCAGTATTTT.

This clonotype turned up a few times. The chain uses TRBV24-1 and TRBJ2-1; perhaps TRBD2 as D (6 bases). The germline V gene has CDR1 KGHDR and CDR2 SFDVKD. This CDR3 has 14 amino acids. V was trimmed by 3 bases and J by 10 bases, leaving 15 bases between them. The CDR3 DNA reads TGTGCCACCAGTGATCCCCCGGGGGTTCAGGAGCAGTTCTTC. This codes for CATSDPPGVQEQFF.

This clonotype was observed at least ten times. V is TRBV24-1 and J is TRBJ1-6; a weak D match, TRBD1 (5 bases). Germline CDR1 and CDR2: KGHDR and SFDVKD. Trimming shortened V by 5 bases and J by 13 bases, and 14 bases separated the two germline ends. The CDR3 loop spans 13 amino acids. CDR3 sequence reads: CATSVSGTSPLHF. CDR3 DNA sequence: TGTGCCACCAGTGTATCGGGGACTTCGCCCCTCCACTTT.

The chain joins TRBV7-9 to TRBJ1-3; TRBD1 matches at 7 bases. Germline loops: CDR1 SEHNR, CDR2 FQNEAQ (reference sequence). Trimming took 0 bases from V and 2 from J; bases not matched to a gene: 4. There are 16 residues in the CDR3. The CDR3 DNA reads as TGTGCCAGCAGCTTAGCGACAGGGAACCCTGGAAACACCATATATTTT. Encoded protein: CASSLATGNPGNTIYF.